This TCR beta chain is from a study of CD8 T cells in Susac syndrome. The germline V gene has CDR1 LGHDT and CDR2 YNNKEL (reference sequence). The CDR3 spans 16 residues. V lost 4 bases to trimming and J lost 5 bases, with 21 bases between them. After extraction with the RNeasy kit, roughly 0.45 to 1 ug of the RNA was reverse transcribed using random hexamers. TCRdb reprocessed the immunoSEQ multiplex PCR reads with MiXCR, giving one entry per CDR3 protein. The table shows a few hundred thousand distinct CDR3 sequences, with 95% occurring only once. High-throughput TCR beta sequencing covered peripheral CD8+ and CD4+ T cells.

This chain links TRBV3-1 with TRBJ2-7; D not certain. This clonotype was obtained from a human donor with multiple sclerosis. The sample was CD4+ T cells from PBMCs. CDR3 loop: CASSLATASSVDEQYF. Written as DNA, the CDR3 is TGTGCCAGCAGCCTGGCAACAGCATCCAGTGTGGACGAGCAGTACTTC.